The 29 T cell receptor beta chains below all came from one sample that was sequenced in a study of T cell repertoires in cytomegalovirus infection. For these receptors, no antigen is known. TCRdb re-called the reads through MiXCR, storing one row per CDR3 protein. The sample includes fewer than 1,000,000 distinct CDR3 sequences, around 32% seen only once; the top ten take roughly an eighth. The source material was cultured CD8+ T cells from PBMCs, sampled from culture after CMV antigen stimulation. Receptors were obtained from a human donor in good health (CMV status not recorded). Some clones in this sample may be carry-over from other donors' samples.

This chain connects TRBV19 to TRBJ1-6, with D hard to call. Germline assignment: CDR1 LNHDA and CDR2 SQIVND (reference sequence). CDR3 length: 14 residues. Trimming removed 7 bases at V and 4 bases at J, with 11 bases between. The CDR3 nucleotides are TGTGCCAGTACCCCGGGGATTTATAATTCACCCCTCCACTTT. Residues: CASTPGIYNSPLHF.

V and J are TRBV10-3 and TRBJ1-2; 7 nucleotides line up with TRBD1. Trimming cost V 9 bases and J 6 bases; bases outside gene matches: 7. Germline V CDR1 and CDR2: ENHRY, SYGVKD. The CDR3 consists of 12 residues. The CDR3 here is CAMWTGGDGYTF. CDR3 nucleotides: TGTGCCATGTGGACAGGTGGCGATGGCTACACCTTC.

This clonotype was counted many times. The chain has TRBV7-6 and TRBJ2-4; D perhaps matches TRBD2 (5 bases). This CDR3 has 15 residues. V was pared by 3 bases and J by 6 bases, with 15 bases between. The germline V gene encodes CDR1 SGHVS and CDR2 FNYEAQ. The CDR3 DNA reads as TGTGCCAGCAGCTTGACACCCACGGACTTAAACATTCAGTACTTC. Its protein product is CASSLTPTDLNIQYF.

This clonotype was seen more than once but under ten times. The chain links TRBV6-1 to TRBJ2-3, with 12 bases identical to TRBD2. V lost 3 bases, J lost 4 bases, and 2 bases stayed unmatched. The CDR3 consists of 15 residues. Germline loops: CDR1 MNHNS, CDR2 SASEGT. The CDR3 DNA is TGTGCCAGCAGTGAGACTAGCGGGGGATCAGATACGCAGTATTTT. Encoded protein: CASSETSGGSDTQYF.

In the case of this clonotype: Germline is not matched at one junction end, which may reflect a read error. The chain employs TRBV5-6 and TRBJ1-5; perhaps TRBD1 as D (5 bases). From germline, CDR1 is SGHDT and CDR2 YYEEEE. The CDR3 is made up of 16 amino acids. The CDR3 DNA follows: TGTACCAGCAGCACTAAACTCGGCAGGGAGAATCAGCCCCAGCATTTT. This gives the protein CTSSTKLGRENQPQHF.

This clonotype was recorded many times. The chain carries TRBV7-2 and TRBJ2-2; 8 nucleotides line up with TRBD2. Germline-derived CDR1 and CDR2 are SGHTA and FQGNSA. V dropped 0 bases and J dropped 0; count of bases not matched to a gene: 3. The CDR3 sequence is 17 residues long. Here the CDR3 DNA reads TGTGCCAGCAGCTTAGCGAGGGGACTAGCGAACACCGGGGAGCTGTTTTTT. Translated: CASSLARGLANTGELFF.

The chain links TRBV7-2 to TRBJ2-5, with D perhaps TRBD2 (5 bases). The ends were cut back, 7 bases at V and 7 bases at J, with 19 bases in the middle. The CDR3 length is 14 residues. The germline CDR1 and CDR2 sequences are SGHTA and FQGNSA. In DNA form, the CDR3 reads TGTGCCAGCAACCCCCAGGACTCCCTTTTGACCCAGTACTTC. It is translated as CASNPQDSLLTQYF.

The rearrangement uses TRBV19 and TRBJ1-1; 7 nucleotides line up with TRBD1. The CDR3 runs 14 residues. The trim removed 2 bases at V and 7 bases at J, leaving 7 bases unmatched. The V gene's germline CDR1 is LNHDA and CDR2 SQIVND (reference sequence). CDR3 region: CASSIWGQSVEAFF. The CDR3 DNA sequence: TGTGCCAGTAGTATATGGGGACAGTCCGTTGAAGCTTTCTTT.

This rearrangement joins TRBV7-9 to TRBJ2-1; D unclear. The V gene's germline CDR1 is SEHNR and CDR2 FQNEAQ (reference sequence). CDR3 length: 12 residues. Trimming shortened V by 10 bases and J by 8 bases, and 15 bases separated the two germline ends. The CDR3 spells CAIMRMTDEQFF. As DNA, the CDR3 is TGTGCCATCATGAGGATGACGGATGAGCAGTTCTTC.

This clonotype came up many times. The chain employs TRBV4-3 and TRBJ2-2; D call uncertain. The CDR3 has 12 amino acids. The V gene lost 1 base and the J gene lost 7 bases, with 4 bases spanning the gap. CDR1 and CDR2 from the germline V gene are LGHNA and YSLEER. The CDR3 region is CASSQGLGELFF. CDR3 DNA: TGCGCCAGCAGCCAAGGACTCGGGGAGCTGTTTTTT.

There are many counts of this clonotype. The V gene is TRBV6-2 or TRBV6-3, the J gene TRBJ1-1; D gene unclear. CDR1 and CDR2 (germline): MNHEY, SVGEGT. This CDR3 has 13 residues. Trimming shortened V by 6 bases and J by 1 base, and 9 bases separated the two germline ends. CDR3: CASRSTENTEAFF. CDR3 nucleotides: TGTGCCAGCAGAAGTACCGAGAACACTGAAGCTTTCTTT.

V gene TRBV19 combines with J gene TRBJ1-1; D unclear. With 2 bases removed from V and 1 base from J, the gap between germline ends came to 8 bases. This CDR3 is built from 14 residues. From germline, CDR1 is LNHDA and CDR2 SQIVND (reference sequence). In DNA form, the CDR3 reads TGTGCCAGTAGTATAACAGCAACGAACACTGAAGCTTTCTTT. Its translation: CASSITATNTEAFF.

Of note for this clonotype: The junction does not match germline at one end; this may be a read error. The rearrangement joins TRBV4-1 to TRBJ1-1; the D gene is possibly TRBD1 (5 bases). Per germline, CDR1 MGHRA and CDR2 YSYEKL. This CDR3 contains 13 residues. In nucleotides, the CDR3 is TGTGCCAGTGGGGCCCTGACAGTCACAGAAGCTTTCTTT. Amino acids: CASGALTVTEAFF.

This clonotype was observed at least ten times. This chain links TRBV7-9 with TRBJ1-1; a weak D match, TRBD1 (5 bases). The CDR3 has 13 residues. From germline, CDR1 is SEHNR and CDR2 FQNEAQ (reference sequence). V dropped 3 bases and J dropped 1 base, with 6 bases sitting between them. The CDR3 loop reads CASSFQGNTEAFF. CDR3 nucleotides: TGTGCCAGCAGCTTTCAGGGGAACACTGAAGCTTTCTTT.

There are many counts of this clonotype. The chain combines TRBV7-2 with TRBJ2-7; 8 bases are a match to TRBD2. Germline loops: CDR1 SGHTA, CDR2 FQGNSA. This CDR3 is 14 amino acids long. After removal of 4 bases from V and 5 bases from J, the junction contained 7 bases not matched to a gene. The CDR3 sequence is CASSWGLDGDEQYF. CDR3 bases: TGTGCCAGCAGCTGGGGACTAGATGGGGACGAGCAGTACTTC.

The gene calls are TRBV12-3 or TRBV12-4 and TRBJ1-1; D gene ambiguous. The CDR3 has 16 amino acids. V lost 3 bases and J lost 4, with 18 bases in between. The CDR3 DNA reads as TGTGCCAGCAGTTTTAAGGCAGGCCGGGTCCCCACTGAAGCTTTCTTT. Its protein is CASSFKAGRVPTEAFF.

V is TRBV23-1 and J is TRBJ2-1, with TRBD1 matching over 9 bases. TRBV23-1 qualifies as an ORF whose function is uncertain. This CDR3 is built from 20 residues. Trimming cost V 3 bases and J 7 bases; bases outside gene matches: 22. CDR3 DNA: TGCGCCAGCAGTCATCCCAAAACTAACCGGGACAGGGCCCTGGAGAATGAGCAGTTCTTC. Translated, it gives CASSHPKTNRDRALENEQFF.

The chain combines TRBV12-3 or TRBV12-4 with TRBJ1-2; 9 nucleotides agree with TRBD1. The CDR3 totals 17 residues. Unmatched junction bases numbered 16, after V lost 9 bases and J lost 2 bases. Here the CDR3 DNA reads TGTGCCAGTTTCGGGTGGACAGGGGACTCCCTAAACTATGGCTACACCTTC. Residues: CASFGWTGDSLNYGYTF.

The CDR3 spells CASSVGRGRNTEAFF. CDR3 in DNA: TGTGCCAGCAGCGTCGGCCGAGGTCGGAACACTGAAGCTTTCTTT. This rearrangement joins TRBV9 to TRBJ1-1, with no clear D. The germline V and J ends were trimmed by 2 bases and 1 base, with 12 bases remaining between them. The CDR3 spans 15 residues. Germline V gene sequence: CDR1 SGDLS, CDR2 YYNGEE.

The V and J genes are TRBV6-5 and TRBJ1-2; tentatively, D is TRBD1 (6 bases). Germline V lookup: CDR1 MNHEY, CDR2 SVGAGI. V lost 5 bases and J lost 3, with 13 bases in between. CDR3 length: 14 amino acids. The CDR3 DNA sequence: TGTGCCAGCAGTCCTACAGGGATCGACTATGGCTACACCTTC. Residues: CASSPTGIDYGYTF.

This clonotype has only a few counts. CDR3 bases: TGTGCCAGCACCCTGGCGGCAGCTAACTATGGCTACACCTTC. Translating it yields CASTLAAANYGYTF. The gene calls are TRBV12-3 or TRBV12-4 and TRBJ1-2; D remains ambiguous. This CDR3 comprises 14 residues. V gave up 7 bases and J gave up 0 bases, with 12 bases separating them.

The rearrangement links TRBV28 to TRBJ2-4, with 9 bases lining up with TRBD2. The length of the CDR3 is 18 residues. Germline V gives CDR1 MDHEN, CDR2 SYDVKM. Germline trimming cut 4 bases from V and 0 bases from J; bases unmatched to any gene: 10. This CDR3 is CASSSRNLAGLAKNIQYF. The CDR3 DNA reads TGTGCCAGCAGTTCCCGAAATCTAGCGGGGCTAGCCAAAAACATTCAGTACTTC.

This clonotype was detected many times. The gene calls are TRBV6-5 and TRBJ2-3; 9 bases are shared with TRBD1. With 6 bases clipped from V and 6 bases from J, the junction kept 7 bases outside the gene matches. The germline gives CDR1 MNHEY, CDR2 SVGAGI. CDR3 length: 14 residues. Written as DNA, the CDR3 is TGTGCCAGCAGCTACGGACAGGGGAGCGATACGCAGTATTTT. Its translation: CASSYGQGSDTQYF.

The chain is built from TRBV20-1 and TRBJ1-1, with unresolved D. The germline CDR1 and CDR2 sequences are DFQATT and SNEGSKA (reference sequence). V dropped 6 bases and J dropped 11 bases, with 28 bases sitting between them. This CDR3 region has 15 residues. The CDR3 loop is CSAAGDVGPLSRAFF. In DNA, the CDR3 is TGCAGTGCAGCTGGTGATGTAGGCCCCCTCTCGAGGGCTTTCTTT.

In regard to this clonotype: This may be a read error: a much more frequent sequence differs by one nucleotide. The CDR3 DNA sequence: TGTGCCAACAGCCATACAGGGGACTACGAGCAGTACGTC. The encoded protein is CANSHTGDYEQYV. The gene calls are TRBV7-8 and TRBJ2-7, with 7 positions matching TRBD1. Per the germline V gene, CDR1 is SGHVS and CDR2 is FQNEAQ. CDR3 size: 13 residues.

On this clonotype: Relative to the germline gene, one junction end is altered; a read error may explain this. The rearrangement joins TRBV5-3 to TRBJ1-3; tentatively, D is TRBD1 (5 bases). TRBV5-3 is classed as an ORF, of uncertain function. This CDR3 contains 16 residues. CDR3 DNA: TGTGCCAGCAGCTGGTCTCGTGGGGCTGATGGAAACACCATATATTTT. As protein: CASSWSRGADGNTIYF.

This clonotype was seen more than once but under ten times. This chain links TRBV10-2 with TRBJ1-1, with D unclear. The V gene lost 0 bases and the J gene lost 0 bases, with 11 bases spanning the gap. In germline, CDR1 is WSHSY, CDR2 SAAADI. The CDR3 is 16 residues long. The CDR3 region is CASSESGYAMNTEAFF. The DNA of the CDR3 is TGCGCCAGCAGTGAGTCTGGTTATGCGATGAACACTGAAGCTTTCTTT.

This clonotype showed up just a few times. This chain uses TRBV6-5 with TRBJ2-7, with TRBD2 matching 8 bases. Germline CDR1 MNHEY, CDR2 SVGAGI. V lost 10 bases, J lost 1 base, and 6 bases stayed unmatched. This CDR3 has 13 residues. CDR3 amino acids: CATGGERSYEQYF. Written as DNA, the CDR3 is TGTGCCACGGGGGGGGAGAGATCCTACGAGCAGTACTTC.

This clonotype came up a few times. This rearrangement joins TRBV11-2 to TRBJ2-4; D is perhaps TRBD1 (5 bases). The CDR3 spans 15 residues. The germline V gene has CDR1 SGHAT and CDR2 FQNNGV. V was shortened by 0 bases and J by 8 bases, with 14 bases between the two germline ends. CDR3 sequence reads: CASSLDIDRADIQYF. The CDR3 coding sequence is TGTGCCAGCAGCTTAGATATTGACAGAGCCGACATTCAGTACTTC. Variable domain in full (rest from reference TRBV11-2 and TRBJ2-4): EAGVAQSPRYKIIEKRQSVAFWCNPISGHATLYWYQQILGQGPKLLIQFQNNGVVDDSQLPKDRFSAERLKGVDSTLKIQPAKLEDSAVYLCASSLDIDRADIQYFGAGTRLSVL.